This T cell receptor (beta chain) was recovered during a study of CD8 T cells in ankylosing spondylitis. The CDR3 covers 13 residues. Germline V gives CDR1 SNHLY, CDR2 FYNNEI. TCRdb ran MiXCR on the 5' RACE reads and lists one entry per CDR3 protein. The sample holds approximately 190,000 distinct CDR3 sequences, 10% to 15% seen once. With respect to this clonotype: A much larger clone differs from this one at a single base, so this may be a read error.

The TCR was taken from a female donor with ankylosing spondylitis or in good health (not recorded which). The sequenced material came from blood, either unsorted or a sorted T cell fraction (not recorded which). This chain connects TRBV2 to TRBJ2-1, with D possibly matching TRBD2 (5 bases). The CDR3 region is CARSGIYYNEPFF. For the CDR3, the DNA is TGTGCCAGATCCGGGATCTACTACAATGAGCCGTTCTTC.